The subject of this entry is one T cell receptor (beta chain). Its antigen is not identified. Profiled with immunoSEQ multiplex PCR; TCRdb holds only in-frame clones, not every one. The sample lists under 3,000 clones, 31% occurring once. These data originate in a study of STAT3 mutations in large granular lymphocyte leukemia. The CDR3 is 13 amino acids. V lost 0 bases, J lost 3 bases, and 3 bases lay in between. Germline lookup yields CDR1 GTSNPN and CDR2 SVGIG (reference sequence). Study-wide results and limits: In several patients, dominant TCR clone burden exceeded STAT3 mutant burden. TCR clonotype switching after therapy occurred in about 30% of the 18 patients. Every T-LGLL patient had at least one immunodominant TCRbeta clonotype.

The specimen sequenced was PBMCs. This TCR came from a human donor with T large granular lymphocyte leukemia. Some clones in this sample may be carry-over from other donors' samples. This chain links TRBV30 with TRBJ2-6; no clear D. The CDR3 reads CAWSVGGANVLTF. CDR3 DNA: TGTGCCTGGAGTGTCGGTGGGGCCAACGTCCTGACTTTC.